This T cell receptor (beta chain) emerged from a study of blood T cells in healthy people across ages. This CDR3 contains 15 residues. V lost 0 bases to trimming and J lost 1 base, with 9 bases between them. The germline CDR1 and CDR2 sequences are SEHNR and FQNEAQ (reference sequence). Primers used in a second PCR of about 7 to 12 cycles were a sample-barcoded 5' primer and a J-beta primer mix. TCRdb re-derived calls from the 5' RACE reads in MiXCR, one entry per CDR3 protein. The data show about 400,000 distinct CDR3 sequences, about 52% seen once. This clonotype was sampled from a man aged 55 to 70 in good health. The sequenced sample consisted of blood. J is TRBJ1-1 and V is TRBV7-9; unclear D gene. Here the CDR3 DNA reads TGTGCCAGCAGCTTAGCCCTGGGAGAGAACACTGAAGCTTTCTTT. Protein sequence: CASSLALGENTEAFF.